Below are 2 T cell receptor beta chains sequenced from a single sample in a study of cytomegalovirus exposure and HLA in healthy donors. 60 Vbeta and 13 Jbeta primers were used in PCR. Profiling relied on immunoSEQ multiplex PCR, and the TCRdb table lists in-frame clones only, not all of them. The profile shows 200,000 to 300,000 clones, roughly 78% of them singletons. Sequences were obtained from PBMCs. The receptors were gathered from a boy between 10 and 17 years old in good health and CMV-seronegative.

CDR3 residues: CASSYGGRRNYGYTF. The CDR3, as DNA: TGTGCCAGCAGTTACGGGGGCAGGCGGAACTATGGCTACACCTTC. The chain employs TRBV6-5 and TRBJ1-2; the D gene is possibly TRBD1 (6 bases). This CDR3 comprises 15 residues. Trimming took 2 bases from V and 2 from J, leaving 12 bases between them. Germline CDR1 and CDR2: MNHEY and SVGAGI.

The chain has TRBV2 and TRBJ1-4, with 9 nucleotides matching TRBD1. Germline loops: CDR1 SNHLY, CDR2 FYNNEI. This CDR3 contains 14 residues. The trim removed 4 bases at V and 8 bases at J, leaving 5 bases unmatched. CDR3 in DNA: TGTGCCAGCAGTGCGGACAGGGGATGGGAAAAACTGTTTTTT. Protein product: CASSADRGWEKLFF.